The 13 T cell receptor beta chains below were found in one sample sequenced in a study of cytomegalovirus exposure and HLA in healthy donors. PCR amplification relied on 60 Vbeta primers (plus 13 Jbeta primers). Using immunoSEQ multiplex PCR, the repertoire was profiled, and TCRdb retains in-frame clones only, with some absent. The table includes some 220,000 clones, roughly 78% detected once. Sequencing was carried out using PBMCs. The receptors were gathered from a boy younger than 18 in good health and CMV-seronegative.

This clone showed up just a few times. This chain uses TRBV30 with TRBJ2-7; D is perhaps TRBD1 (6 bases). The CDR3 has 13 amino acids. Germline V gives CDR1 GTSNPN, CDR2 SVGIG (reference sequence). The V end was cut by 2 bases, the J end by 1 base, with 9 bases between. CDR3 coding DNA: TGTGCCTGGAGTAAGGGGGTTTCCTACGAGCAGTACTTC. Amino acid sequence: CAWSKGVSYEQYF.

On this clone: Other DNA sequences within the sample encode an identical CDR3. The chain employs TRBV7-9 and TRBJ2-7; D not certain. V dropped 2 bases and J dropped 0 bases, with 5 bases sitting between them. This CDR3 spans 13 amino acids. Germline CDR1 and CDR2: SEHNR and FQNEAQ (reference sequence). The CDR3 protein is CASSLPSSYEQYF. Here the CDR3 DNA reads TGTGCCAGCAGCTTACCTAGCTCCTACGAGCAGTACTTC.

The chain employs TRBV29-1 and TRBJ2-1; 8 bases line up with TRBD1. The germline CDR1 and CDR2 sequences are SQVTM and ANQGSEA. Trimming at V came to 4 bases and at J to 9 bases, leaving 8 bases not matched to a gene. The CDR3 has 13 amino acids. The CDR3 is CSVGTGPTGEQFF. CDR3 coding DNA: TGCAGCGTTGGGACAGGGCCAACCGGTGAGCAGTTCTTC.

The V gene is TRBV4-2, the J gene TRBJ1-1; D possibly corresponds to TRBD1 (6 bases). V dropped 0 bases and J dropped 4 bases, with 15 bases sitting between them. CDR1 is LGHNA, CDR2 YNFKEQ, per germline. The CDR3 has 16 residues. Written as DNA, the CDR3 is TGTGCCAGCAGCCAAGATCCGGGGGGCGGAGGCACTGAAGCTTTCTTT. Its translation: CASSQDPGGGGTEAFF.

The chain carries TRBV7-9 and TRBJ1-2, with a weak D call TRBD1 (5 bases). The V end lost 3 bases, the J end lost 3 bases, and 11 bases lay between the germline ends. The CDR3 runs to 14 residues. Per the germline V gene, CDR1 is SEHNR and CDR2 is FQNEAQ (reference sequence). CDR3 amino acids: CASSLGRVDYGYTF. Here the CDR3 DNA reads TGTGCCAGCAGCTTGGGCAGGGTGGACTATGGCTACACCTTC. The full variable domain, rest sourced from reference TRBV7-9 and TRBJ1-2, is DTGVSQNPRHKITKRGQNVTFRCDPISEHNRLYWYRQTLGQGPEFLTYFQNEAQLEKSRLLSDRFSAERPKGSFSTLEIQRTEQGDSAMYLCASSLGRVDYGYTFGSGTRLTVV.

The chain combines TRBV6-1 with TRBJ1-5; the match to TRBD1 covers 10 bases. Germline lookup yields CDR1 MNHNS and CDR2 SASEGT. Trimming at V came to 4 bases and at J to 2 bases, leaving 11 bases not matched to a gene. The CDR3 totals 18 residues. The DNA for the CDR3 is TGTGCCAGCAGTGTCGGCCGGGACAGGGGATGGGGCAATCAGCCCCAGCATTTT. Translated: CASSVGRDRGWGNQPQHF.

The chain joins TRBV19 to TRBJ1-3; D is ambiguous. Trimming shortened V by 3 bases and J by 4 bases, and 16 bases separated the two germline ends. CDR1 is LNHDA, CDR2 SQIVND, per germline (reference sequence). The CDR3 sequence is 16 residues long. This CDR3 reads CASSINPRTGGNTIYF. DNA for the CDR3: TGTGCCAGTAGTATCAACCCCCGCACGGGAGGAAACACCATATATTTT. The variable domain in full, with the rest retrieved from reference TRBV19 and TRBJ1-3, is DGGITQSPKYLFRKEGQNVTLSCEQNLNHDAMYWYRQDPGQGLRLIYYSQIVNDFQKGDIAEGYSVSREKKESFPLTVTSAQKNPTAFYLCASSINPRTGGNTIYFGEGSWLTVV.

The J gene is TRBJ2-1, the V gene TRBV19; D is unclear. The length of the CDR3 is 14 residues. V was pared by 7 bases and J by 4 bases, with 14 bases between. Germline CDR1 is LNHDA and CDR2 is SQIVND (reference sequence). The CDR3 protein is CASTPRVSYNEQFF. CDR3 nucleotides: TGTGCCAGTACCCCCCGCGTGTCGTACAATGAGCAGTTCTTC.

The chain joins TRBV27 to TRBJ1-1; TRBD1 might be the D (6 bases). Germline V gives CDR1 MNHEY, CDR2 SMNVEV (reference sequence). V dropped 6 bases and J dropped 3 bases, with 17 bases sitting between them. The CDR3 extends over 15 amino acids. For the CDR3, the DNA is TGTGCCAGCAGAGACACAGGGCGGCCGGACACTGAAGCTTTCTTT. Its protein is CASRDTGRPDTEAFF.

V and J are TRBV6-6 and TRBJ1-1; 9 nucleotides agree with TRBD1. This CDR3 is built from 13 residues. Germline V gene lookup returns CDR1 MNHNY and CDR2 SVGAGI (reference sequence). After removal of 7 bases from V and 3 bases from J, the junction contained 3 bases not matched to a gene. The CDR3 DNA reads TGTGCCAGCAAGGGGGACAGGGACACTGAAGCTTTCTTT. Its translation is CASKGDRDTEAFF.

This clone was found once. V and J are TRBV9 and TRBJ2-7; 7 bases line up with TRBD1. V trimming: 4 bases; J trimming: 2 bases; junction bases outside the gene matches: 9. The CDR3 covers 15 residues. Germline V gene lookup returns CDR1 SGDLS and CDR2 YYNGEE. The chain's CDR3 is CASSPRGGQTYEQYF. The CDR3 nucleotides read TGTGCCAGCAGCCCACGAGGGGGACAGACCTACGAGCAGTACTTC.

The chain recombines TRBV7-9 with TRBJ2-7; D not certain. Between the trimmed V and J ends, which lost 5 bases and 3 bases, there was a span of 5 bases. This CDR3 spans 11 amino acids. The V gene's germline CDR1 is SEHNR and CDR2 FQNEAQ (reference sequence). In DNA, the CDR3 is TGTGCCAGCAGCAAATACTACGAGCAGTACTTC. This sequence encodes CASSKYYEQYF.

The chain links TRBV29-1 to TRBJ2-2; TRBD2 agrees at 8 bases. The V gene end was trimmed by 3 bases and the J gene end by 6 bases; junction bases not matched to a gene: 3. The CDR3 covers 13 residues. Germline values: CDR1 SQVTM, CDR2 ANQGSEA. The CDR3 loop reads CSVDRGGPGELFF. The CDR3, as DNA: TGCAGCGTTGACCGGGGGGGCCCCGGGGAGCTGTTTTTT.